Each of the 24 T cell receptor beta chains below was sequenced from the same sample in a study of cytomegalovirus exposure and HLA in healthy donors. The PCR had 60 Vbeta and 13 Jbeta primers. TCRdb keeps only in-frame clones here, not all; method: immunoSEQ multiplex PCR. The sample consists of 150,000 to 200,000 clones, approximately 86% of them appearing once. Sequenced: PBMCs. The receptors derive from a young woman in good health and CMV-seronegative.

V usage is TRBV28 and J usage is TRBJ1-5; no reliable D call. This CDR3 has 16 residues. Germline V lookup: CDR1 MDHEN, CDR2 SYDVKM. Trimming cost V 5 bases and J 4 bases, with 18 bases left between them. The DNA for the CDR3 is TGTGCCAGCAGTCCCTTCCGCTCGAGGCAAAATCAGCCCCAGCATTTT. Its translation: CASSPFRSRQNQPQHF. Variable domain in full (rest from reference TRBV28 and TRBJ1-5): DVKVTQSSRYLVKRTGEKVFLECVQDMDHENMFWYRQDPGLGLRLIYFSYDVKMKEKGDIPEGYSVSREKKERFSLILESASTNQTSMYLCASSPFRSRQNQPQHFGDGTRLSIL.

The gene calls are TRBV28 and TRBJ2-1; 9 bases map to TRBD2. There are 14 residues in the CDR3. CDR1 and CDR2 (germline): MDHEN, SYDVKM. The junction had 7 bases not matched to a gene; V was cut back by 5 bases and J by 8 bases. DNA of the CDR3: TGTGCCAGCAGTACGACTAGCGGCGGCGATGAGCAGTTCTTC. It translates to CASSTTSGGDEQFF.

The genes are TRBV4-1 and TRBJ1-3, with a tentative D call TRBD1 (5 bases). There are 16 residues in the CDR3. Germline-derived CDR1 and CDR2 are MGHRA and YSYEKL. Between the trimmed V and J ends, which lost 1 base and 0 bases, there was a span of 10 bases. The CDR3 protein is CASSQGRQRSGNTIYF. CDR3 DNA: TGCGCCAGCAGCCAAGGGAGACAGCGCTCTGGAAACACCATATATTTT.

The V and J genes are TRBV5-1 and TRBJ1-4; 8 nucleotides align to TRBD1. CDR1 is SGHRS and CDR2 is YFSETQ in the germline V gene. The CDR3 contains 15 residues. J lost 6 bases, V lost 2 bases, and 6 bases had no gene match. CDR3 DNA sequence: TGCGCCAGCAGCTTAGGACAGGGAGGGGATGAAAAACTGTTTTTT. Protein sequence: CASSLGQGGDEKLFF.

This clone occurred once. CDR3 protein: CASSVSTGTGELFF. The CDR3 region has the DNA TGTGCCAGCAGTGTTAGCACCGGCACCGGGGAGCTGTTTTTT. This rearrangement joins TRBV6-1 to TRBJ2-2, with no clear D. This CDR3 comprises 14 residues. Germline CDR1 reads MNHNS; CDR2 reads SASEGT. Trimming pared 4 bases from V and 4 bases from J, leaving 10 bases between.

The chain recombines TRBV10-3 with TRBJ2-1; TRBD2 agrees at 11 bases. The CDR3 spans 14 residues. Germline V gene data show CDR1 as ENHRY and CDR2 as SYGVKD. The trim removed 10 bases at V and 3 bases at J, leaving 5 bases unmatched. CDR3 in DNA: TGTGCCAGCGATACTAGCGGGGGCTACAATGAGCAGTTCTTC. Translating gives CASDTSGGYNEQFF.

The rearrangement links TRBV19 to TRBJ1-5; D might be TRBD1 (5 bases). The V end was cut by 3 bases, the J end by 1 base, with 10 bases between. Germline-derived CDR1 and CDR2 are LNHDA and SQIVND (reference sequence). This CDR3 region has 15 residues. The CDR3 bases are TGTGCCAGTAGTATGGGCAGGGTGAGCAATCAGCCCCAGCATTTT. Residues: CASSMGRVSNQPQHF. Full variable domain (remainder filled in from reference TRBV19 and TRBJ1-5): DGGITQSPKYLFRKEGQNVTLSCEQNLNHDAMYWYRQDPGQGLRLIYYSQIVNDFQKGDIAEGYSVSREKKESFPLTVTSAQKNPTAFYLCASSMGRVSNQPQHFGDGTRLSIL.

The gene calls are TRBV16 and TRBJ1-4; maybe TRBD1 (6 bases). CDR3 length: 15 residues. V shed 1 base and J shed 7 bases, with 13 bases lying between them. CDR1 is KGHSY, CDR2 FQNENV, per germline. The CDR3 DNA reads as TGTGCCAGCAGCCAATACGGCCCCAGGGGTGAAAAACTGTTTTTT. This gives the protein CASSQYGPRGEKLFF.

This clone occurred once. The sample carries other DNA sequences with the same CDR3. This chain uses TRBV6-5 with TRBJ1-2, with 8 nucleotides matching TRBD1. The trim removed 4 bases at V and 0 bases at J, leaving 1 base unmatched. The CDR3 loop spans 14 amino acids. CDR1 and CDR2 from the germline V gene are MNHEY and SVGAGI. CDR3 loop: CASSLDRANYGYTF. Here the CDR3 DNA reads TGTGCCAGCAGTTTGGACAGGGCTAACTATGGCTACACCTTC.

The chain recombines TRBV15 with TRBJ2-3; the D gene is possibly TRBD1 (6 bases). With 1 base removed from V and 2 bases from J, the gap between germline ends came to 10 bases. CDR3 size: 15 residues. Looked up from germline, CDR1 is LNHNV and CDR2 is YYDKDF (reference sequence). This CDR3 is CATSRVNRATDTQYF. The CDR3 DNA sequence: TGTGCCACCAGCAGAGTGAACAGGGCCACAGATACGCAGTATTTT.

This chain joins TRBV4-1 and TRBJ2-1, with TRBD2 matching 7 bases. Germline V CDR1 and CDR2: MGHRA, YSYEKL. This CDR3 is 15 amino acids long. V lost 3 bases and J lost 4; bases outside the gene matches: 6. CDR3 sequence (DNA): TGCGCCAGCAGCCATTCTAGCGGACCATACAATGAGCAGTTCTTC. This gives the protein CASSHSSGPYNEQFF.

The chain employs TRBV11-2 and TRBJ2-1; 9 nucleotides agree with TRBD2. Germline V gene lookup returns CDR1 SGHAT and CDR2 FQNNGV. The CDR3 contains 17 residues. The V and J ends lost 5 bases and 7 bases, in that order; junction bases with no gene match: 15. The CDR3 DNA reads as TGTGCCAGCAGCCCCGGCGCGTGGCGGGGGGGCTCAAATGAGCAGTTCTTC. This encodes CASSPGAWRGGSNEQFF.

V gene TRBV2 combines with J gene TRBJ2-5; TRBD2 agrees at 8 bases. The CDR3 has 14 amino acids. CDR1 SNHLY and CDR2 FYNNEI come from the germline V gene. Unmatched junction bases numbered 3, after V lost 3 bases and J lost 3 bases. Written as DNA, the CDR3 is TGTGCCAGCAGTGAGGAGACTAGCGAAGAGACCCAGTACTTC. It is translated as CASSEETSEETQYF. The full variable domain, in which reference TRBV2 and TRBJ2-5 provide the parts outside the CDR3, is EPEVTQTPSHQVTQMGQEVILRCVPISNHLYFYWYRQILGQKVEFLVSFYNNEISEKSEIFDDQFSVERPDGSNFTLKIRSTKLEDSAMYFCASSEETSEETQYFGPGTRLLVL.

CDR3 sequence (DNA): TGTGCCAGCAGCCAAGCTTTCAGGGTCGGGGAGCTGTTTTTT. Translated: CASSQAFRVGELFF. The V call is TRBV4-2, the J call TRBJ2-2, with TRBD1 as a possible D gene (5 bases). CDR1 is LGHNA, CDR2 YNFKEQ, per germline. V lost 1 base to trimming and J lost 7 bases, with 10 bases between them. The CDR3 has 14 amino acids.

The chain carries TRBV19 and TRBJ1-1, with TRBD1 matching 8 bases. Germline V CDR1 and CDR2: LNHDA, SQIVND (reference sequence). CDR3 length equals 15 residues. J gave up 1 base and V 5 bases, and 6 bases lay outside the gene matches. CDR3 amino acids: CASSLSDRGNTEAFF. The CDR3 nucleotides are TGTGCCAGTAGTCTCTCCGACAGGGGGAACACTGAAGCTTTCTTT.

The chain recombines TRBV5-4 with TRBJ1-1; D is undetermined. CDR1 and CDR2 from the germline V gene are SGHNT and YYREEE (reference sequence). Trimming pared 0 bases from V and 2 bases from J, leaving 14 bases between. The CDR3 sequence is 16 residues long. This CDR3 reads CASSLGLSQFNTEAFF. The CDR3 DNA reads TGTGCCAGCAGCTTGGGGCTTTCACAGTTCAACACTGAAGCTTTCTTT.

The V call is TRBV10-3, the J call TRBJ2-3, with 12 bases identical to TRBD2. The CDR3 extends over 15 amino acids. Trimming at V came to 4 bases and at J to 6 bases, leaving 5 bases not matched to a gene. Germline V gene lookup returns CDR1 ENHRY and CDR2 SYGVKD. The CDR3 protein is CAISASGGVIDTQYF. In DNA form, the CDR3 reads TGTGCCATCAGTGCTAGCGGGGGGGTTATCGATACGCAGTATTTT.

This clone was detected ten times or more. The chain employs TRBV19 and TRBJ2-6; perhaps TRBD2 as D (5 bases). V was cut by 3 bases and J by 1 base, with 10 bases left in between. The CDR3 runs 16 residues. Germline CDR1 reads LNHDA; CDR2 reads SQIVND (reference sequence). CDR3 protein: CASSMSEGSGANVLTF. The CDR3 DNA follows: TGTGCCAGTAGTATGAGCGAGGGATCTGGGGCCAACGTCCTGACTTTC.

The rearrangement uses TRBV19 and TRBJ1-2; a possible D gene is TRBD1 (6 bases). Germline lookup yields CDR1 LNHDA and CDR2 SQIVND (reference sequence). Trimming stripped 7 bases from V and 1 base from J, with 13 bases between. The CDR3 spans 14 residues. The CDR3, as DNA: TGTGCCAGTACGGGGGGCGAGAGTAACTATGGCTACACCTTC. Residues: CASTGGESNYGYTF.

The rearrangement links TRBV6-4 to TRBJ2-3; D remains unclear. The CDR3 spans 14 residues. Germline values: CDR1 MRHNA, CDR2 SNTAGT. V was shortened by 3 bases and J by 0 bases, with 7 bases between the two germline ends. The CDR3 coding sequence is TGTGCCAGCAGTGAAACATCTAGCACAGATACGCAGTATTTT. Amino acids: CASSETSSTDTQYF.

The chain combines TRBV5-4 with TRBJ2-5; tentatively, D is TRBD1 (6 bases). The ends were cut back, 9 bases at V and 5 bases at J, with 14 bases in the middle. Germline lookup yields CDR1 SGHNT and CDR2 YYREEE (reference sequence). The CDR3 totals 12 residues. The chain's CDR3 is CATSQGYETQYF. CDR3 nucleotides: TGTGCCACCTCCCAGGGGTATGAGACCCAGTACTTC.

V and J are TRBV5-4 and TRBJ1-2; D ambiguous. Trimming cost V 2 bases and J 6 bases, with 11 bases left between them. CDR1 is SGHNT, CDR2 YYREEE, per germline (reference sequence). The CDR3 contains 13 residues. The CDR3 here is CASSFLEGNGYTF. The CDR3 DNA is TGTGCCAGCAGCTTCCTGGAGGGCAATGGCTACACCTTC. The variable domain in full, with the rest retrieved from reference TRBV5-4 and TRBJ1-2, is ETGVTQSPTHLIKTRGQQVTLRCSSQSGHNTVSWYQQALGQGPQFIFQYYREEENGRGNFPPRFSGLQFPNYSSELNVNALELDDSALYLCASSFLEGNGYTFGSGTRLTVV.

This chain links TRBV27 with TRBJ1-2; 7 bases are a match to TRBD1. This CDR3 spans 14 amino acids. Germline assignment: CDR1 MNHEY and CDR2 SMNVEV (reference sequence). V lost 6 bases to trimming and J lost 7 bases; unmatched junction nucleotides: 11. The CDR3 DNA reads TGTGCCAGCAGCATGACAGGGTCTTTAGGTGGCTACACCTTC. It encodes CASSMTGSLGGYTF.

The chain is built from TRBV4-1 and TRBJ2-7, with D possibly TRBD2 on 6 matching bases. Germline loops: CDR1 MGHRA, CDR2 YSYEKL. This CDR3 comprises 15 residues. The V gene lost 1 base and the J gene lost 6 bases, with 16 bases spanning the gap. The CDR3 protein is CASSQVVAVPGEQYF. The DNA for the CDR3 is TGCGCCAGCAGCCAAGTTGTAGCGGTGCCCGGCGAGCAGTACTTC.